This TCR beta chain was sequenced during a study of cytomegalovirus exposure and HLA in healthy donors. With 5 bases removed from V and 4 bases from J, the gap between germline ends came to 14 bases. CDR3 length: 14 amino acids. Germline V gives CDR1 GTSNPN, CDR2 SVGIG (reference sequence). Study-level findings and limits: Indistinguishable V segments such as TRBV6-2 and TRBV6-3 were excluded. Three CMV-associated chains proved CMV antigen-specific in vitro.

Primers for the PCR totalled 60 Vbeta and 13 Jbeta. The table came from immunoSEQ multiplex PCR; TCRdb's copy has only in-frame clones and leaves some out. The table lists around 65,000 clones, 80% of them singletons. As regards this clone: Its antigen is unidentified.

The source material was PBMCs. The sequence was collected from a woman aged 30 to 39 in good health and CMV-seronegative. V is TRBV30 and J is TRBJ1-4, with a possible D match to TRBD1 (6 bases). Here the CDR3 reads CAWAAGAGNEKLFF. The DNA of the CDR3 is TGTGCCTGGGCCGCGGGGGCCGGTAATGAAAAACTGTTTTTT.